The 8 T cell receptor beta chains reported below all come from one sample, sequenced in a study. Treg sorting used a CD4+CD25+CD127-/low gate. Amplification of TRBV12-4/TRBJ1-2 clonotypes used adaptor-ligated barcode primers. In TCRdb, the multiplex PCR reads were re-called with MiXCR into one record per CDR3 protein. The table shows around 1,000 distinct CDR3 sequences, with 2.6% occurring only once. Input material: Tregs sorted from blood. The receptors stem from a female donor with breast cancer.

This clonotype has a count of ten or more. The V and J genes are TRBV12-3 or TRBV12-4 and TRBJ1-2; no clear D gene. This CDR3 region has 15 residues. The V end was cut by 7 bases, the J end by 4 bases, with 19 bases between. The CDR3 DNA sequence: TGTGCCAGCACCCGACGGGGAGGAAGTATCTATGGCTACACCTTC. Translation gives CASTRRGGSIYGYTF.

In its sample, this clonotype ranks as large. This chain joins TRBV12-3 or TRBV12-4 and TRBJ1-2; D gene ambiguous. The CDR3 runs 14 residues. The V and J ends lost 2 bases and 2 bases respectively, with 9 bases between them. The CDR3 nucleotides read TGTGCCAGCAGTTTAAGGCGCGGAAACTATGGCTACACCTTC. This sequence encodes CASSLRRGNYGYTF.

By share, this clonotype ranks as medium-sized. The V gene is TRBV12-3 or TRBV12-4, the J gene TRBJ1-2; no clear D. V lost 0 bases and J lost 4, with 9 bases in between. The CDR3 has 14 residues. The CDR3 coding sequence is TGTGCCAGCAGTTTAGCGCGGGTGATCTATGGCTACACCTTC. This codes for CASSLARVIYGYTF.

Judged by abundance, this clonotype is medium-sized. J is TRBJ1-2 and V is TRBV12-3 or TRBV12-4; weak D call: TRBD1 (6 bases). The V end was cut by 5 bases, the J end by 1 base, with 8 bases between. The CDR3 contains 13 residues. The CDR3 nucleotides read TGTGCCAGCAGTCGGACAGTTAACTATGGCTACACCTTC. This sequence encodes CASSRTVNYGYTF.

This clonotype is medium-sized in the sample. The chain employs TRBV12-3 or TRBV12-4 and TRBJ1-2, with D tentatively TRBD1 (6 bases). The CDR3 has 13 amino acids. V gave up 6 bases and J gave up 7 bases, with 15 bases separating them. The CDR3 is CASRATGAGGYTF. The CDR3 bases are TGTGCCAGCAGGGCGACAGGAGCTGGTGGCTACACCTTC.

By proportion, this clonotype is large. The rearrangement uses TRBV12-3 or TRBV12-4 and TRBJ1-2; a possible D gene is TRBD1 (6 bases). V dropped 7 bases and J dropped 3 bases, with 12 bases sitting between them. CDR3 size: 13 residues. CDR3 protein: CASTEQGDYGYTF. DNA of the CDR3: TGTGCCAGCACCGAACAGGGCGACTATGGCTACACCTTC.

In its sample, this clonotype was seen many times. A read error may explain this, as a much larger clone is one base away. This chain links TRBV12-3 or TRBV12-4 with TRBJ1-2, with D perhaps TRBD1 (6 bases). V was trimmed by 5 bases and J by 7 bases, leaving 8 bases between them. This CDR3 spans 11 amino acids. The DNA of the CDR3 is TGTGCCAGCAGTAACAGGGCTGGCTACACCTTC. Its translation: CASSNRAGYTF.

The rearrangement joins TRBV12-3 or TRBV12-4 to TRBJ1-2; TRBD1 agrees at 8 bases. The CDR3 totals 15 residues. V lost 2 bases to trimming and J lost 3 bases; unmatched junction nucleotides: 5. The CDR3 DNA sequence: TGTGCCAGCAGTTTATGGGGACAGGATTACTATGGCTACACCTTC. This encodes CASSLWGQDYYGYTF.